This TCR beta chain was found in a study of OX40 agonist ivuxolimab in advanced cancers. Per germline, CDR1 SGDLS and CDR2 YYNGEE. The V end lost 0 bases, the J end lost 5 bases, and 11 bases lay between the germline ends. The CDR3 contains 15 residues. Repertoires were generated with immunoSEQ multiplex PCR, while TCRdb's copy carries only in-frame clones and drops some. This sample carries roughly 100,000 clones, roughly 84% of them seen once, and the ten largest clones take around 0.28%. The receptor comes from an adult with an advanced solid tumor such as melanoma, head and neck, liver or kidney cancer. Sequenced here: CD4+ or CD8+ T cells sorted from blood, sampled in a trial of the OX40 agonist ivuxolimab. The gene calls are TRBV9 and TRBJ2-2, with D unclear. The CDR3 here is CASSVDGRSTGELFF. The CDR3 DNA reads TGTGCCAGCAGCGTAGACGGACGCTCTACCGGGGAGCTGTTTTTT.